These 27 T cell receptor beta chains share one sample of origin, sequenced in a study of blood T cell repertoires in COVID-19. Profiled with immunoSEQ multiplex PCR; TCRdb holds only in-frame clones, not every one. The sample lists more than 80,000 clones; 65% to 90% were seen once. Sequenced input: peripheral blood. The receptors originated from a man older than 75 with acute or convalescent COVID-19.

The chain is built from TRBV9 and TRBJ2-7, with TRBD1 identical over 9 bases. The CDR3 spans 14 residues. Germline CDR1 and CDR2: SGDLS and YYNGEE. With 2 bases clipped from V and 4 bases from J, the junction kept 4 bases outside the gene matches. CDR3 protein: CASSVGTGTYEQYF. As DNA, the CDR3 is TGTGCCAGCAGCGTCGGGACAGGGACGTACGAGCAGTACTTC.

The chain carries TRBV7-3 and TRBJ2-1, with 8 bases that match TRBD2. The germline V gene encodes CDR1 SGHTA and CDR2 FQGTGA. The CDR3 consists of 14 residues. After removal of 2 bases from V and 4 bases from J, the junction contained 1 base not matched to a gene. The CDR3: CASSLGLAYNEQFF. CDR3 bases: TGTGCCAGCAGCTTAGGACTAGCTTACAATGAGCAGTTCTTC.

This rearrangement joins TRBV18 to TRBJ1-1; possibly TRBD1 for D (5 bases). The germline CDR1 and CDR2 sequences are KGHSH and LQKENI. The CDR3 is 15 amino acids. Trimming removed 1 base at V and 3 bases at J, with 12 bases between. CDR3 DNA sequence: TGTGCCAGCTCACCACGCGGAGGAGGGGACACTGAAGCTTTCTTT. Amino acid sequence: CASSPRGGGDTEAFF.

V usage is TRBV27 and J usage is TRBJ2-3, with 11 bases matching TRBD2. This CDR3 is built from 15 residues. The J segment lost 8 bases and the V segment lost 2 bases, leaving 6 bases of the junction unmatched. Germline V gives CDR1 MNHEY, CDR2 SMNVEV (reference sequence). CDR3 DNA sequence: TGTGCCAGCAGTTTAATCGGGCTAGCGGGAGGTACGCAGTATTTT. Its protein product is CASSLIGLAGGTQYF.

The rearrangement uses TRBV11-1 and TRBJ2-1; D call uncertain. The CDR3 length is 14 residues. CDR1 SGHAT and CDR2 FQDESV come from the germline V gene (reference sequence). The V end lost 5 bases, the J end lost 5 bases, and 13 bases lay between the germline ends. The CDR3 coding sequence is TGTGCCAGCAGCCTGGTCGGGTCGAACAATGAGCAGTTCTTC. The encoded protein is CASSLVGSNNEQFF.

The V and J genes are TRBV5-8 and TRBJ2-3, with 14 bases aligning to TRBD2. Germline-derived CDR1 and CDR2 are SGHTS and YDEGEE. The CDR3 is 16 residues long. The V and J ends lost 0 bases and 10 bases, in that order; junction bases with no gene match: 7. CDR3: CASSLGLAGGRVPQYF. For the CDR3, the DNA is TGTGCCAGCAGCTTGGGACTAGCGGGAGGGCGAGTCCCGCAGTATTTT.

V gene TRBV6-2 or TRBV6-3 combines with J gene TRBJ2-7, with D possibly TRBD2 on 6 matching bases. The CDR3 is 14 residues long. The V gene lost 0 bases and the J gene lost 6 bases, with 12 bases spanning the gap. The V gene's germline CDR1 is MNHEY and CDR2 SVGEGT. The CDR3 is CASSYSGTAPEQYF. The CDR3 DNA follows: TGTGCCAGCAGTTACTCGGGGACTGCACCCGAGCAGTACTTC.

The chain links TRBV24-1 to TRBJ1-2; 7 nucleotides agree with TRBD1. The CDR3 runs 14 residues. CDR1 KGHDR and CDR2 SFDVKD come from the germline V gene. The trim removed 4 bases at V and 4 bases at J, leaving 5 bases unmatched. In DNA form, the CDR3 reads TGTGCCACCAGTGACAGGGACAGAATCTATGGCTACACCTTC. Protein product: CATSDRDRIYGYTF.

The V call is TRBV6-2 or TRBV6-3, the J call TRBJ2-5, with D possibly being TRBD1 (6 bases). The CDR3 is 12 amino acids. Deletions cut 4 bases from V and 5 bases from J, with 8 bases between. The germline CDR1 and CDR2 sequences are MNHEY and SVGEGT. This CDR3 is CASSSGVETQYF. The CDR3, as DNA: TGTGCCAGCAGTTCAGGGGTTGAGACCCAGTACTTC.

This chain uses TRBV28 with TRBJ1-2, with TRBD1 matching over 9 bases. CDR1 and CDR2 (germline): MDHEN, SYDVKM. The CDR3 is made up of 15 amino acids. V trimming: 5 bases; J trimming: 4 bases; junction bases outside the gene matches: 8. Here the CDR3 reads CASSTPGQGVYGYTF. In DNA form, the CDR3 reads TGTGCCAGCAGTACGCCGGGACAGGGTGTCTATGGCTACACCTTC.

DNA for the CDR3: TGTGCCAGCAGCTTAGGGATCCTAGCGGGAGTGAGAGAGCAGTACTTC. Translation: CASSLGILAGVREQYF. The rearrangement joins TRBV11-2 to TRBJ2-7; 10 bases agree with TRBD2. V lost 1 base, J lost 7 bases, and 10 bases stayed unmatched. Germline V gene sequence: CDR1 SGHAT, CDR2 FQNNGV. CDR3 length equals 16 residues.

This clone showed up just once. The V and J genes are TRBV5-8 and TRBJ1-4; the D gene is possibly TRBD1 (5 bases). This CDR3 contains 13 residues. The ends were cut back, 2 bases at V and 8 bases at J, with 10 bases in the middle. Germline CDR1 reads SGHTS; CDR2 reads YDEGEE. CDR3 in amino acids: CASSLQDGEKLFF. CDR3 nucleotides: TGTGCCAGCAGCTTACAGGACGGGGAAAAACTGTTTTTT.

This clone appeared a few times. The chain carries TRBV3-1 (or the pseudogene TRBV3-2) and TRBJ1-1, with D possibly TRBD1 on 6 matching bases. V lost 4 bases to trimming and J lost 1 base, with 7 bases between them. This CDR3 is built from 13 residues. Germline CDR1 is LGHDT and CDR2 is YNNKEL (reference sequence). CDR3 coding DNA: TGTGCCAGCAGCCGGACAGCGAACACTGAAGCTTTCTTT. This translates into CASSRTANTEAFF.

V gene TRBV10-3 combines with J gene TRBJ1-6; perhaps TRBD1 as D (6 bases). Germline CDR1 and CDR2: ENHRY and SYGVKD. Between the trimmed V and J ends, which lost 6 bases and 5 bases, there was a span of 8 bases. This CDR3 region has 13 residues. CDR3 sequence reads: CAISRQDNSPLHF. DNA for the CDR3: TGTGCCATCAGCCGACAGGATAATTCACCCCTCCACTTT.

This clone has a single count. The chain links TRBV28 to TRBJ2-7, with 8 bases matching TRBD1. The junction had 3 bases not matched to a gene; V was cut back by 2 bases and J by 0 bases. The CDR3 totals 15 residues. Germline V gives CDR1 MDHEN, CDR2 SYDVKM. CDR3 residues: CASSLRQGFSYEQYF. The CDR3 DNA follows: TGTGCCAGCAGTTTAAGACAGGGGTTCTCCTACGAGCAGTACTTC.

The J gene is TRBJ2-1, the V gene TRBV19; 11 positions match TRBD2. With 3 bases clipped from V and 0 bases from J, the junction kept 4 bases outside the gene matches. In germline, CDR1 is LNHDA, CDR2 SQIVND (reference sequence). The CDR3 loop spans 17 amino acids. This CDR3 reads CASSIKTSGISYNEQFF. DNA of the CDR3: TGTGCCAGTAGTATCAAGACTAGCGGGATCTCCTACAATGAGCAGTTCTTC.

The V and J genes are TRBV18 and TRBJ2-7; perhaps TRBD1 as D (6 bases). V dropped 4 bases and J dropped 2 bases, with 9 bases sitting between them. Germline V gives CDR1 KGHSH, CDR2 LQKENI. The length of the CDR3 is 13 residues. The CDR3 DNA reads as TGTGCCAGCTCACACAGGGAAACCTACGAGCAGTACTTC. This encodes CASSHRETYEQYF.

The chain recombines TRBV15 with TRBJ2-6; 9 nucleotides match TRBD1. The CDR3 contains 18 residues. Per the germline V gene, CDR1 is LNHNV and CDR2 is YYDKDF (reference sequence). Trimming took 2 bases from V and 0 from J; bases not matched to a gene: 5. The CDR3 sequence: CATSRPGQGSSGANVLTF. The CDR3 bases are TGTGCCACCAGCAGACCGGGACAGGGCTCCTCTGGGGCCAACGTCCTGACTTTC.

This clone was observed a handful of times. This chain connects TRBV7-2 to TRBJ2-7; 10 positions agree with TRBD2. J gave up 6 bases and V 5 bases, and 7 bases lay outside the gene matches. This CDR3 spans 14 amino acids. Germline V gives CDR1 SGHTA, CDR2 FQGNSA. The DNA of the CDR3 is TGTGCCAGCAGCCAGCGGGAGGGCCAGTTCGAGCAGTACTTC. This sequence encodes CASSQREGQFEQYF.

This clone was seen only once. The chain carries TRBV7-2 and TRBJ2-1; D gene ambiguous. There are 12 residues in the CDR3. V gave up 3 bases and J gave up 10 bases, with 10 bases separating them. The germline gives CDR1 SGHTA, CDR2 FQGNSA. The CDR3 region has the DNA TGTGCCAGCAGCTTGGGTCCGCGGGAGCAGTTCTTC. It encodes CASSLGPREQFF.

This chain joins TRBV7-3 and TRBJ2-2; 7 bases are shared with TRBD2. Germline lookup yields CDR1 SGHTA and CDR2 FQGTGA. This CDR3 spans 14 amino acids. V lost 4 bases, J lost 6 bases, and 5 bases stayed unmatched. CDR3 in amino acids: CASSSLGGAGELFF. CDR3 bases: TGTGCCAGCAGCTCCCTGGGGGGGGCCGGGGAGCTGTTTTTT.

V gene TRBV3-1 (or the pseudogene TRBV3-2) combines with J gene TRBJ1-2; the D gene is possibly TRBD1 (6 bases). Germline V gives CDR1 LGHDT, CDR2 YNNKEL (reference sequence). Trimming removed 5 bases from V and 4 bases from J, with 8 bases in between. This CDR3 is built from 12 residues. This CDR3 reads CASSDRPYGYTF. CDR3 DNA: TGTGCCAGCAGCGACAGGCCCTATGGCTACACCTTC.

The V and J genes are TRBV5-4 and TRBJ2-6; 12 bases agree with TRBD1. The CDR3 sequence is 18 residues long. V gave up 2 bases and J gave up 1 base; unmatched junction bases: 4. CDR1 and CDR2 (germline): SGHNT, YYREEE (reference sequence). CDR3 in DNA: TGTGCCAGCAGCTTAGGGGACAGGGGGCTTTCTGGGGCCAACGTCCTGACTTTC. It yields the protein CASSLGDRGLSGANVLTF. Based on the CDR3 plus reference TRBV5-4 and TRBJ2-6, the full variable domain is ETGVTQSPTHLIKTRGQQVTLRCSSQSGHNTVSWYQQALGQGPQFIFQYYREEENGRGNFPPRFSGLQFPNYSSELNVNALELDDSALYLCASSLGDRGLSGANVLTFGAGSRLTVL.

The chain carries TRBV5-1 and TRBJ2-3; the match to TRBD1 covers 7 bases. Germline V gene lookup returns CDR1 SGHRS and CDR2 YFSETQ. This CDR3 has 14 residues. Unmatched junction bases numbered 1, after V lost 1 base and J lost 2 bases. The CDR3: CASSLRGPTDTQYF. DNA for the CDR3: TGCGCCAGCAGCTTGAGGGGGCCCACAGATACGCAGTATTTT. Supplemented by reference TRBV5-1 and TRBJ2-3, the full variable domain reads KAGVTQTPRYLIKTRGQQVTLSCSPISGHRSVSWYQQTPGQGLQFLFEYFSETQRNKGNFPGRFSGRQFSNSRSEMNVSTLELGDSALYLCASSLRGPTDTQYFGPGTRLTVL.

The V gene is TRBV5-1, the J gene TRBJ2-5, with 8 bases aligning to TRBD1. J lost 5 bases, V lost 1 base, and 10 bases had no gene match. CDR3 length: 16 residues. The germline V gene has CDR1 SGHRS and CDR2 YFSETQ. The CDR3 protein is CASSLNSGGAGETQYF. The CDR3 DNA is TGCGCCAGCAGCTTGAATTCAGGGGGCGCGGGGGAGACCCAGTACTTC.

The chain links TRBV27 to TRBJ2-7; TRBD1 is a possible D gene (5 bases). V shed 2 bases and J shed 0 bases, with 11 bases lying between them. CDR3 size: 15 residues. Per the germline V gene, CDR1 is MNHEY and CDR2 is SMNVEV (reference sequence). The CDR3 sequence is CASSLVGASSYEQYF. The CDR3 coding sequence is TGTGCCAGCAGTTTAGTAGGGGCCAGCTCCTACGAGCAGTACTTC.

Only one count was recorded for this clone. The chain carries TRBV30 and TRBJ1-2; D not resolved. The V gene's germline CDR1 is GTSNPN and CDR2 SVGIG (reference sequence). V was trimmed by 5 bases and J by 5 bases, leaving 9 bases between them. This CDR3 spans 11 amino acids. CDR3 in DNA: TGTGCCTGGGGCGACTCTTATGGCTACACCTTC. It codes for CAWGDSYGYTF.